Here is one T cell receptor (beta chain) with its context. Its specificity is not known. CDR3 size: 15 residues. Trimming removed 1 base at V and 5 bases at J, with 14 bases between. Germline V gene sequence: CDR1 SGHTA, CDR2 FQGTGA. TCRdb keeps only in-frame clones here, not all; method: immunoSEQ multiplex PCR. The sample shows roughly 54,000 clones, around four fifths of them seen only once. These data originate in a study of OX40 agonist ivuxolimab in advanced cancers. The wider study: Every 2 weeks, ivuxolimab was infused into the patients intravenously at between 0.01 and 10 mg/kg. Broader study findings: CD4+ and CD8+ blood T cells expanded clonally by week 6 at 0.1 to 3.0 mg/kg. Expanded peripheral T-cell antigen specificity went undetermined.

Exclusion applied to patients with autoimmune disease history or systemic immunosuppression. Here the sequenced sample was CD4+ or CD8+ T cells sorted from blood, taken in a trial of the OX40 agonist ivuxolimab. The sequence came from an adult with an advanced solid tumor such as melanoma, head and neck, liver or kidney cancer. This chain links TRBV7-3 with TRBJ2-5; D not certain. The CDR3 DNA is TGTGCCAGCAGCTTAATTGGCGCTAGAGGCGAGACCCAGTACTTC. Translating it yields CASSLIGARGETQYF.